This is a list of T cell receptor beta chains from one sample in a study of T cells in Graves' hyperthyroidism and ophthalmopathy. TCRdb fed the multiplex PCR reads into MiXCR, producing one record per CDR3 protein. This table holds some 400,000 distinct CDR3 sequences, approximately 19% found once. The source material was blood. The receptors come from a woman aged 18-29 years with Graves' hyperthyroidism. The CDR3 runs from the conserved cysteine through the conserved F or W. The D gene is left open where the match is weak. The listing skips clone size in some rows; elsewhere it reads once, few, many or a size class.

many,TRBJ2-7,TRBD1,TRBV29-1,TGCAGCGTTGTCCTGGACAGGGGGTACTACGAGCAGTACTTC,CSVVLDRGYYEQYF
-,TRBJ1-1,-,TRBV12-3/TRBV12-4,TGTGCCAGCAGCTCTCGTTCGAGGAACGCTGAAGCTTTCTTT,CASSSRSRNAEAFF
many,TRBJ2-7,TRBD1,TRBV6-1,TGTGCCAGCTCTAAAGGACAGGGGGCTGCTTACGAGCAGTACTTC,CASSKGQGAAYEQYF
-,TRBJ1-2,TRBD1,TRBV5-4,TGTGCCAGCAGCTTTCTTGACAGGGGGCTCACTGGCTACACCTTC,CASSFLDRGLTGYTF
many,TRBJ1-2,-,TRBV20-1,TGCAGTGCTAGACGACAGAACTACACCTTC,CSARRQNYTF
-,TRBJ2-7,-,TRBV11-2,TGTGCCAGCAGCTTAGATGGGGGGTCAGGGCACTACGAGCAGTACTTC,CASSLDGGSGHYEQYF
many,TRBJ2-2,-,TRBV2,TGTGCCAGCAGTGATGACGGGATCGGGGAGCTGTTTTTT,CASSDDGIGELFF
-,TRBJ2-2,-,TRBV20-1,TGCAGTGCTAGAGGTAGCTTCTCCGGGGAGCTGTTTTTT,CSARGSFSGELFF
-,TRBJ2-2,-,TRBV20-1,TGCAGTGCTAGTCGGGGGGCCGGTACCGGGGAGCTGTTTTTT,CSASRGAGTGELFF
-,TRBJ1-3,-,TRBV4-1,TGCGCCAGCAGCCAGCGCCCGGGTGGAATCTCTGGAAACACCATATATTTT,CASSQRPGGISGNTIYF
-,TRBJ1-2,-,TRBV30,TGTGCCTGGAGTCAACAGGGACGGAACTATGGCTACACCTTC,CAWSQQGRNYGYTF
many,TRBJ2-2,-,TRBV7-7,TGTGCTAGCAGCTTAGAACTAGCCGGGGAGCTGTTTTTT,CASSLELAGELFF
many,TRBJ2-5,-,TRBV9,TGTGCCAGTGCCCTACCCGAGAGAGAGACCCAGTACTTC,CASALPERETQYF
many,TRBJ1-2,-,TRBV9,TGTGCCAGCAGCGTATCGGGCGAGTGGAATGGCTACACCTTC,CASSVSGEWNGYTF
many,TRBJ1-1,-,TRBV2,TGTGCCAGCAGGGGCCGGCGAACTGGCACTGAAGCTTTCTTT,CASRGRRTGTEAFF
-,TRBJ2-4,-,TRBV4-1,TGCGCCAGCAGCCAAGATATCCGGTCTAACATTCAGTACTTC,CASSQDIRSNIQYF
many,TRBJ1-1,TRBD1,TRBV20-1,TGCAGTGCTAGGCAGTGGACAGGGAAGGGTGAAGCTTTCTTT,CSARQWTGKGEAFF
-,TRBJ2-3,TRBD2,TRBV9,TGTGCCAGCAGCGTAGGGGCCCATGCGGCGGGGGGTCCCACAGATACGCAGTATTTT,CASSVGAHAAGGPTDTQYF
many,TRBJ1-1,-,TRBV20-1,TGCAGTGCTAGAGAAGGCCAGGATCAACCTGAAGCTTTCTTT,CSAREGQDQPEAFF
many,TRBJ2-7,-,TRBV10-3,TGTGCCAGCAGGGTAGTCGACAGGTTTACCTACGAGCAGTACTTC,CASRVVDRFTYEQYF
many,TRBJ2-7,-,TRBV12-3/TRBV12-4,TGTGCCAGCAGTCCTACCTGGTCCTACGAGCAGTACTTC,CASSPTWSYEQYF
many,TRBJ1-2,-,TRBV2,TGTGCCAGCAGTATGAACTATGGCTACACCTTC,CASSMNYGYTF
-,TRBJ1-3,-,TRBV6-5,TGTGCCAGCAGTTACTCGAAAACCTCTGGAAACACCATATATTTT,CASSYSKTSGNTIYF
-,TRBJ2-7,-,TRBV20-1,TGCAGTGCTACGGGGCAGGGAACCGAGCAGTACTTC,CSATGQGTEQYF
many,TRBJ2-2,-,TRBV7-8,TGTGCCAGCAGCTTAGCCCCCCGGGATGTAAACACCGGGGAGCTGTTTTTT,CASSLAPRDVNTGELFF